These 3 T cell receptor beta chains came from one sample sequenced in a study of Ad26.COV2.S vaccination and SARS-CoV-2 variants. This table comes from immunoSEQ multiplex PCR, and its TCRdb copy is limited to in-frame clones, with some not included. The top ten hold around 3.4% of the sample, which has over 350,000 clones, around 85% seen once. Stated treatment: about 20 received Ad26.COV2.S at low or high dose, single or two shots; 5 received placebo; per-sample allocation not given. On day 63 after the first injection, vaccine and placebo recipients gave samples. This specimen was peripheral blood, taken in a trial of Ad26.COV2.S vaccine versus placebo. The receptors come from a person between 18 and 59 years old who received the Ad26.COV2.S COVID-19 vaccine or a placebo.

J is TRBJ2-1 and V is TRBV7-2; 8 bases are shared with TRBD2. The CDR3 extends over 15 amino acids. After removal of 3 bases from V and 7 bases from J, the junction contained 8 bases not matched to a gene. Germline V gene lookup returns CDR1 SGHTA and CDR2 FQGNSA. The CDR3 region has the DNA TGTGCCAGCAGCTTCCAGCGGGGGCCCCGGAATGAGCAGTTCTTC. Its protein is CASSFQRGPRNEQFF.

CDR3 nucleotides: TGTGCCATCAGTGAAGGAGACCCCACAGATACGCAGTATTTT. Its translation: CAISEGDPTDTQYF. V and J are TRBV10-3 and TRBJ2-3; D gene unclear. Germline CDR1 is ENHRY and CDR2 is SYGVKD. V gave up 3 bases and J gave up 2 bases, with 9 bases separating them. The CDR3 has 14 residues.

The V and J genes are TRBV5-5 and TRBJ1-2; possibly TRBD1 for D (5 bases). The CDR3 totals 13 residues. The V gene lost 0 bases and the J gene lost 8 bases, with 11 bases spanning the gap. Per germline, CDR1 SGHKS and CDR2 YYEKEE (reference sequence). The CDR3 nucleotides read TGTGCCAGCAGCTTGGCAGGGCGGGGCGGCTACACCTTC. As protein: CASSLAGRGGYTF.